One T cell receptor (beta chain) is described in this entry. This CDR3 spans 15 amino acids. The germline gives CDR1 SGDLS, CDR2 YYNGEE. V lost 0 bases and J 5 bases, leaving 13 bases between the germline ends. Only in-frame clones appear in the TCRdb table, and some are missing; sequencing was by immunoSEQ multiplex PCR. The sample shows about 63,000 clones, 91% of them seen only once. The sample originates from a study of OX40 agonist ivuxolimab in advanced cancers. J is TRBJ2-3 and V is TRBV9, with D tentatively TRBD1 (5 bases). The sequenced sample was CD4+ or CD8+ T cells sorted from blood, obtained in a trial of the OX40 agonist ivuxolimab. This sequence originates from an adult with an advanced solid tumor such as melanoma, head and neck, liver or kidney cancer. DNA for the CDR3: TGTGCCAGCAGCGTAGTTGGTGGGGCGCAAGATACGCAGTATTTT. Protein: CASSVVGGAQDTQYF.